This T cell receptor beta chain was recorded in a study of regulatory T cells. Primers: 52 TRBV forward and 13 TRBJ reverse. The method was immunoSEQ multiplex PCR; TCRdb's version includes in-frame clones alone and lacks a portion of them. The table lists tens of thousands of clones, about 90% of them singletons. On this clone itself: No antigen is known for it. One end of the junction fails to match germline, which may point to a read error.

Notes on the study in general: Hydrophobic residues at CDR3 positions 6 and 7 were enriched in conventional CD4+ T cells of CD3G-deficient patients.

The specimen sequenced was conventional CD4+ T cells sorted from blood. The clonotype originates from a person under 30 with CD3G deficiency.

CDR3 amino acids: CASSEGTGPNNEAFF. The CDR3 DNA reads TGTGCCAGCAGTGAGGGGACAGGTCCGAACAATGAAGCTTTCTTT. The chain recombines TRBV6-1 with TRBJ1-1, with 8 positions matching TRBD1. This CDR3 has 15 amino acids. CDR1 and CDR2 (germline): MNHNS, SASEGT.